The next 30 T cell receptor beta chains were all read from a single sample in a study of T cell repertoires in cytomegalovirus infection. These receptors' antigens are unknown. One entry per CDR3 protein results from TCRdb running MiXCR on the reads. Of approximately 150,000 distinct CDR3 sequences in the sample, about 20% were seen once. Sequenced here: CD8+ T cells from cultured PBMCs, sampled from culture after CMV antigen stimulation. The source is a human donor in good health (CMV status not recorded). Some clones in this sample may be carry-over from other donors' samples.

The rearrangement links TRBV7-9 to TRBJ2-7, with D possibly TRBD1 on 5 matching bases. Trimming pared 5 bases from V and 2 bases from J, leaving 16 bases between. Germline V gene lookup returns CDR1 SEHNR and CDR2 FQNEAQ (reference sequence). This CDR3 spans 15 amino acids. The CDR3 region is CASSLWRETAYEQYF. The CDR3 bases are TGTGCCAGCAGCCTATGGCGTGAGACAGCCTACGAGCAGTACTTC. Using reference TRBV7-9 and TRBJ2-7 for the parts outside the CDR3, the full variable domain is DTGVSQNPRHKITKRGQNVTFRCDPISEHNRLYWYRQTLGQGPEFLTYFQNEAQLEKSRLLSDRFSAERPKGSFSTLEIQRTEQGDSAMYLCASSLWRETAYEQYFGPGTRLTVT.

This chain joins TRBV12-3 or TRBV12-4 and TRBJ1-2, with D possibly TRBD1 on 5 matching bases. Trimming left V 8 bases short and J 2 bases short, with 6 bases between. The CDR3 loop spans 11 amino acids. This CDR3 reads CASRGNYGYTF. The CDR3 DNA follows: TGTGCCAGCCGGGGGAACTATGGCTACACCTTC.

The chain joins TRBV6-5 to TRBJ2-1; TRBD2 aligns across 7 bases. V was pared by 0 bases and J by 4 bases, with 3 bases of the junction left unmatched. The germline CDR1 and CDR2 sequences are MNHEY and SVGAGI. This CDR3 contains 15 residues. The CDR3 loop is CASSYSASGYNEQFF. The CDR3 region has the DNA TGTGCCAGCAGTTACTCGGCTAGCGGTTACAATGAGCAGTTCTTC.

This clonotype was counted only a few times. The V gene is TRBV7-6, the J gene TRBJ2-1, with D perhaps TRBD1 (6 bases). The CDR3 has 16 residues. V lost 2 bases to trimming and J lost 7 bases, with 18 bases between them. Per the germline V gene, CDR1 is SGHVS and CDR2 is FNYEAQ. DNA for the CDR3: TGTGCCAGCAGCTTATCCGGGACAAGCGGCATTAATGAGCAGTTCTTC. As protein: CASSLSGTSGINEQFF.

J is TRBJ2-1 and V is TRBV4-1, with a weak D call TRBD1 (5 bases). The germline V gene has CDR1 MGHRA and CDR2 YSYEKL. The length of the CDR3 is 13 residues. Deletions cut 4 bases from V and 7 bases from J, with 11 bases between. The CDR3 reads CASSPGYRNEQFF. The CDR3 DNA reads TGCGCCAGCAGCCCGGGTTACAGGAATGAGCAGTTCTTC.

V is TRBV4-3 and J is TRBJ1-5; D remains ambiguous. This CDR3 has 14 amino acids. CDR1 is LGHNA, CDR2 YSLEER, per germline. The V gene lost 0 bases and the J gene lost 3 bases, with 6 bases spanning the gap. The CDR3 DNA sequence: TGCGCCAGCAGCCAAGAACAGAACAATCAGCCCCAGCATTTT. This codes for CASSQEQNNQPQHF.

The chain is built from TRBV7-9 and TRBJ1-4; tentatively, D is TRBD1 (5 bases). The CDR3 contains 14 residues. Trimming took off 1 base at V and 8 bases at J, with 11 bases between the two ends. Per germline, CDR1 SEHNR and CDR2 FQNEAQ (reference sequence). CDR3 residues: CASSLEGQGEKLFF. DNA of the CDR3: TGTGCCAGCAGCTTAGAGGGGCAGGGCGAAAAACTGTTTTTT.

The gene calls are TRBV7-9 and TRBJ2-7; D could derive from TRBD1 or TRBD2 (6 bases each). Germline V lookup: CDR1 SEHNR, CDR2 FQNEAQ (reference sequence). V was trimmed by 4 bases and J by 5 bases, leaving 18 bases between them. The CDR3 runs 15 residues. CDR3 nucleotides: TGTGCCAGCAGCTCGGGGGCGAAGCCCTTTAACGAGCAGTACTTC. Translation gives CASSSGAKPFNEQYF.

The CDR3 DNA reads TGTGCCAGCAGCAAAGGGCGAGAAGCTTTCTTT. Translated, it gives CASSKGREAFF. The chain combines TRBV27 with TRBJ1-1; no clear D gene. Trimming cost V 6 bases and J 8 bases, with 10 bases left between them. This CDR3 is 11 amino acids long. CDR1 is MNHEY and CDR2 is SMNVEV in the germline V gene (reference sequence).

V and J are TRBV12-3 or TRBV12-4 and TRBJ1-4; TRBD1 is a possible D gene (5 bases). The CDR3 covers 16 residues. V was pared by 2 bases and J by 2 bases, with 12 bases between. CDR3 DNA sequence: TGTGCCAGCAGTTTAACAGGTCCAACGACTAATGAAAAACTGTTTTTT. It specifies CASSLTGPTTNEKLFF.

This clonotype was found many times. The CDR3 here is CASSVPGEIAKNIQYF. The CDR3, as DNA: TGTGCCAGCAGCGTTCCAGGGGAAATAGCCAAAAACATTCAGTACTTC. V gene TRBV28 combines with J gene TRBJ2-4, with D possibly being TRBD1 (6 bases). The CDR3 totals 16 residues. Germline V lookup: CDR1 MDHEN, CDR2 SYDVKM. V lost 6 bases, J lost 0 bases, and 15 bases lay in between.

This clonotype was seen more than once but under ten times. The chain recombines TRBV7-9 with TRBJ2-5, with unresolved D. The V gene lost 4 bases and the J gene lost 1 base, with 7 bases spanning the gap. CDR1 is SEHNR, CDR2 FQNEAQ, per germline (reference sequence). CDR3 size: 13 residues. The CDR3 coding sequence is TGTGCCAGCAGCTCCCCCCCCCAAGAGACCCAGTACTTC. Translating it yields CASSSPPQETQYF.

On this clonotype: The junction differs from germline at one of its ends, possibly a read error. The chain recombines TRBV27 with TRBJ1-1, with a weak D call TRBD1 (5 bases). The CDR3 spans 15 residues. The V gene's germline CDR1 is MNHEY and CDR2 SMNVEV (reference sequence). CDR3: CDSIPRRGTNTEAFF. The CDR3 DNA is TGTGACAGCATCCCCCGACGAGGGACGAACACTGAAGCTTTCTTT.

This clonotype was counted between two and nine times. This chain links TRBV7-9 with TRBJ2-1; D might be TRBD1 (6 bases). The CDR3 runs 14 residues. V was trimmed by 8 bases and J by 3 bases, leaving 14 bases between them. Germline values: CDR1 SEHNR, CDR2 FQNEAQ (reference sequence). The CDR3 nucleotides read TGTGCCAGCTGGACAGAAAACCTCTACAATGAGCAGTTCTTC. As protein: CASWTENLYNEQFF.

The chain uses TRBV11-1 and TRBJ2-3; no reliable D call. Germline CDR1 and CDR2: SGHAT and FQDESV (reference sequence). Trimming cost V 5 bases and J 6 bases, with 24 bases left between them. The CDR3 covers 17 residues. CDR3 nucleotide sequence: TGTGCCAGCAGCCCTACCCCCCGAAAGGGTTTGGGCGATACGCAGTATTTT. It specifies CASSPTPRKGLGDTQYF.

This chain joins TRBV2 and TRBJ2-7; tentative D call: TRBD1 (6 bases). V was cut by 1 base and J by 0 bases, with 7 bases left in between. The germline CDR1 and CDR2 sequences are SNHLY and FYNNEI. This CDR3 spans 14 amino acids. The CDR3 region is CASSEGDTSYEQYF. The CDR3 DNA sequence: TGTGCCAGCAGTGAAGGGGACACCTCCTACGAGCAGTACTTC. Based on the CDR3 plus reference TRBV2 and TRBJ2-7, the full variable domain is EPEVTQTPSHQVTQMGQEVILRCVPISNHLYFYWYRQILGQKVEFLVSFYNNEISEKSEIFDDQFSVERPDGSNFTLKIRSTKLEDSAMYFCASSEGDTSYEQYFGPGTRLTVT.

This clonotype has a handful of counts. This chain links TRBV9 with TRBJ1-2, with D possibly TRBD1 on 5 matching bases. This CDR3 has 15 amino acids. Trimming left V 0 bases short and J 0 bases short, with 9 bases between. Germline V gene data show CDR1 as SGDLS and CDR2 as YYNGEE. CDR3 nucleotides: TGTGCCAGCAGCGTAGGAGGGGCAGCTAACTATGGCTACACCTTC. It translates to CASSVGGAANYGYTF.

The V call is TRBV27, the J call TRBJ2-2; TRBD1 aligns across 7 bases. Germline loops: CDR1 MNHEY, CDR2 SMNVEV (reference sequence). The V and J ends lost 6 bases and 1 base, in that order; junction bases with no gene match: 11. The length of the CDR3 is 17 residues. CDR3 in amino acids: CASSYSAGTVNTGELFF. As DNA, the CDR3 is TGTGCCAGCAGCTACTCGGCCGGGACAGTGAACACCGGGGAGCTGTTTTTT.

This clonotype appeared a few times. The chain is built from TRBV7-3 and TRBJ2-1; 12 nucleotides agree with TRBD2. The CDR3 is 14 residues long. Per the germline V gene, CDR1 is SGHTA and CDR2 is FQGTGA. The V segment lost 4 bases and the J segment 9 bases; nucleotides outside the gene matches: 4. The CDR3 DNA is TGTGCCAGCAGCTGGACTAGCGGGGCGAGTGAGCAGTTCTTC. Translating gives CASSWTSGASEQFF. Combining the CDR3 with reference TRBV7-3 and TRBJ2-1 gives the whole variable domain GAGVSQTPSNKVTEKGKYVELRCDPISGHTALYWYRQSLGQGPEFLIYFQGTGAADDSGLPNDRFFAVRPEGSVSTLKIQRTERGDSAVYLCASSWTSGASEQFFGPGTRLTVL.

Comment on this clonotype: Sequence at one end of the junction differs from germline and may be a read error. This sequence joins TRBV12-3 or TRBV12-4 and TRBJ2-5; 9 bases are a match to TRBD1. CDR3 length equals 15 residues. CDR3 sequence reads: CASSLWDRAAEAQYF. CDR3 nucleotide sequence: TGTGCCAGCAGTTTATGGGACAGGGCGGCGGAGGCCCAATACTTC.

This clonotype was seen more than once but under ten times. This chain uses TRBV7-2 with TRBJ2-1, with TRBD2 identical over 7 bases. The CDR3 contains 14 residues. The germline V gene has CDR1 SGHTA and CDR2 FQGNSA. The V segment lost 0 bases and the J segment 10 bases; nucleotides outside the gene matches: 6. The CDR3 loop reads CASSLALELAEQFF. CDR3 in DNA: TGTGCCAGCAGCTTAGCGCTAGAACTAGCGGAGCAGTTCTTC.

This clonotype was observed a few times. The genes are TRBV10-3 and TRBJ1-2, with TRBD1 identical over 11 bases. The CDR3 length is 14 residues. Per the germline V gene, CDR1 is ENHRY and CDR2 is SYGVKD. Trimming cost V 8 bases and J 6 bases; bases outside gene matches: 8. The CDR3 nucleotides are TGTGCCATCGAGGGGACAGGGGGGAGACATGGCTACACCTTC. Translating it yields CAIEGTGGRHGYTF.

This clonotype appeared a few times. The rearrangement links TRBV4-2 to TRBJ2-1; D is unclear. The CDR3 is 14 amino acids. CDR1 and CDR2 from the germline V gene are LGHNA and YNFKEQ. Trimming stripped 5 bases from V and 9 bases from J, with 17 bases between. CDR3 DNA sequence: TGTGCCAGCAGCGCTACGATAATAGCCGTTGAGCAGTTCTTC. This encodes CASSATIIAVEQFF.

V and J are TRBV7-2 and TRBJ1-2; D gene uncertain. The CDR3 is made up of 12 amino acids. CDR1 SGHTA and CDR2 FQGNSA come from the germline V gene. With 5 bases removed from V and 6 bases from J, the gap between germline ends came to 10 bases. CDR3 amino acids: CASSPRTHGYTF. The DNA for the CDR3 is TGTGCCAGCAGCCCAAGGACCCATGGCTACACCTTC.

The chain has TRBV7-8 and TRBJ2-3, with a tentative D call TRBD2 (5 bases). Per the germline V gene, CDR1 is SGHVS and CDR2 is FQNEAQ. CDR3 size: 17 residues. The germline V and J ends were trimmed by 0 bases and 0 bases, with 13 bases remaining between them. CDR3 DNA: TGTGCCAGCAGCTTAGCGCGGGCAGTAATTAGCACAGATACGCAGTATTTT. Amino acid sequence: CASSLARAVISTDTQYF.

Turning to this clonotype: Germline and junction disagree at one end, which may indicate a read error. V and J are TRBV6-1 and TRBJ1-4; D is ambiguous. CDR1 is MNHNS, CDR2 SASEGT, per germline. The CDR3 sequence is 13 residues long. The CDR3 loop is CASREGTNEKLFF. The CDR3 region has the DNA TGTGCCAGCAGGGAAGGAACTAATGAAAAACTGTTTTTT.

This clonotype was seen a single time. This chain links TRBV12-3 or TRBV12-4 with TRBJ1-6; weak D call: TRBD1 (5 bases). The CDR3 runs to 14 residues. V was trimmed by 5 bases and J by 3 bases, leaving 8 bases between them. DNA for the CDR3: TGTGCCAGCAGTGACAGACTCTATAATTCACCCCTCCACTTT. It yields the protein CASSDRLYNSPLHF.

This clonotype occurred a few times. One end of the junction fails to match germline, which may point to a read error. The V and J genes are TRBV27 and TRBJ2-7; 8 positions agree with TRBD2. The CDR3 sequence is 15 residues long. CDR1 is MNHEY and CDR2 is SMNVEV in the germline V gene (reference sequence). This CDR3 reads CASSVSGGISYEQYF. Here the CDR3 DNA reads TGTGCCAGCAGTGTATCGGGAGGGATCTCCTACGAGCAGTACTTC.

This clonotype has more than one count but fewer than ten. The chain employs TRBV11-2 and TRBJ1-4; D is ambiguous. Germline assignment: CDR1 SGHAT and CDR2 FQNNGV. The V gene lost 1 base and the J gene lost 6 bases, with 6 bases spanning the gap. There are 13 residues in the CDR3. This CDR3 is CASSLGSHEKLFF. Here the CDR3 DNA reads TGTGCCAGCAGCTTAGGTTCCCATGAAAAACTGTTTTTT.

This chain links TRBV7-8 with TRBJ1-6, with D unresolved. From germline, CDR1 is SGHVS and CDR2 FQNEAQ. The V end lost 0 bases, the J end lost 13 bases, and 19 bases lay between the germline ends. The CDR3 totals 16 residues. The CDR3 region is CASSLARVSPRAPLHF. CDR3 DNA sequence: TGTGCCAGCAGCTTAGCGCGGGTGTCCCCTCGGGCTCCCCTCCACTTT.